Below, 18 T cell receptor beta chains from the same sample are listed, as sequenced in a study of sequential checkpoint blockade in melanoma. The treatment: randomized to nivolumab then ipilimumab (arm A) or the reverse (arm B). Using immunoSEQ multiplex PCR, the repertoire was profiled, and TCRdb retains in-frame clones only, with some absent. The sample includes 5,000 or so clones, about 24% of them seen just once. The material sequenced was tumor tissue (inferred from file names), taken from a patient given nivolumab and ipilimumab in sequence. The receptors shown here come from a human donor with melanoma.

The chain is built from TRBV7-6 and TRBJ2-5; perhaps TRBD1 as D (5 bases). Trimming cost V 2 bases and J 3 bases, with 16 bases left between them. Germline V gene data show CDR1 as SGHVS and CDR2 as FNYEAQ. The CDR3 length is 16 residues. The CDR3 DNA reads as TGTGCCAGCAGCTTAAACCCCCCGACGACAGAAGAGACCCAGTACTTC. This sequence encodes CASSLNPPTTEETQYF.

The rearrangement links TRBV30 to TRBJ2-3; D remains ambiguous. V dropped 4 bases and J dropped 4 bases, with 15 bases sitting between them. Germline V lookup: CDR1 GTSNPN, CDR2 SVGIG (reference sequence). This CDR3 is built from 14 residues. The CDR3 region has the DNA TGTGCCTGGACCACCAGTCGGGTCGCAGATACGCAGTATTTT. Translating it yields CAWTTSRVADTQYF.

Relative to its sample, this clone is medium-sized. This sequence joins TRBV11-3 and TRBJ2-7; 10 bases are shared with TRBD1. The CDR3 spans 15 residues. With V trimmed by 5 bases and J by 4 bases, 8 bases remained unmatched. Germline V lookup: CDR1 SGHNT, CDR2 YENEEA. The DNA for the CDR3 is TGTGCCAGCAGCCGGGGGACAGGGGACGGGTACGAGCAGTACTTC. Translated, it gives CASSRGTGDGYEQYF. Based on the CDR3 plus reference TRBV11-3 and TRBJ2-7, the full variable domain is EAGVVQSPRYKIIEKKQPVAFWCNPISGHNTLYWYLQNLGQGPELLIRYENEEAVDDSQLPKDRFSAERLKGVDSTLKIQPAELGDSAVYLCASSRGTGDGYEQYFGPGTRLTVT.

The chain couples TRBV28 to TRBJ1-1; D not certain. The CDR3 extends over 15 amino acids. V was clipped by 5 bases and J by 1 base, with 14 bases between them. Germline values: CDR1 MDHEN, CDR2 SYDVKM. The CDR3 nucleotides are TGTGCCAGCAGTCTATTCGGCCCCAGGAACACTGAAGCTTTCTTT. Its protein product is CASSLFGPRNTEAFF. The whole variable domain, filled in from reference TRBV28 and TRBJ1-1, reads DVKVTQSSRYLVKRTGEKVFLECVQDMDHENMFWYRQDPGLGLRLIYFSYDVKMKEKGDIPEGYSVSREKKERFSLILESASTNQTSMYLCASSLFGPRNTEAFFGQGTRLTVV.

This clone was seen only a few times. This chain joins TRBV11-3 and TRBJ2-2; D call uncertain. Trimming left V 3 bases short and J 4 bases short, with 12 bases between. The CDR3 totals 15 residues. CDR1 is SGHNT, CDR2 YENEEA, per germline. The CDR3 bases are TGTGCCAGCAGCTTGAAAGGGTCCCTCACCGGGGAGCTGTTTTTT. It translates to CASSLKGSLTGELFF.

The CDR3 nucleotides read TGTGCCAGCAGCTTAAGAGGGGAGGGGAACACTGAAGCTTTCTTT. Amino acids: CASSLRGEGNTEAFF. The V call is TRBV11-3, the J call TRBJ1-1, with D possibly TRBD1 on 5 matching bases. Germline V CDR1 and CDR2: SGHNT, YENEEA. Trimming shortened V by 2 bases and J by 1 base, and 11 bases separated the two germline ends. The CDR3 spans 15 residues.

The chain is built from TRBV19 and TRBJ1-5; D may be TRBD1 (5 bases). The CDR3 has 14 amino acids. Germline CDR1 and CDR2: LNHDA and SQIVND (reference sequence). Trimming left V 6 bases short and J 7 bases short, with 16 bases between. CDR3 DNA: TGTGCCAGTAGGAGGGGCGGGGATGGGCAGCCCCAGCATTTT. This encodes CASRRGGDGQPQHF. Drawing the rest from reference TRBV19 and TRBJ1-5, the complete variable domain is DGGITQSPKYLFRKEGQNVTLSCEQNLNHDAMYWYRQDPGQGLRLIYYSQIVNDFQKGDIAEGYSVSREKKESFPLTVTSAQKNPTAFYLCASRRGGDGQPQHFGDGTRLSIL.

This clone was counted many times. The rearrangement uses TRBV11-3 and TRBJ2-1; D is undetermined. The ends were cut back, 3 bases at V and 4 bases at J, with 19 bases in the middle. The CDR3 covers 17 residues. Germline V gene sequence: CDR1 SGHNT, CDR2 YENEEA. The chain's CDR3 is CASSLLVSTLPYNEQFF. As DNA, the CDR3 is TGTGCCAGCAGCTTGTTAGTCTCAACGCTTCCTTACAATGAGCAGTTCTTC. The full variable domain, with the rest looked up from reference TRBV11-3 and TRBJ2-1, is EAGVVQSPRYKIIEKKQPVAFWCNPISGHNTLYWYLQNLGQGPELLIRYENEEAVDDSQLPKDRFSAERLKGVDSTLKIQPAELGDSAVYLCASSLLVSTLPYNEQFFGPGTRLTVL.

This clone was recorded at least ten times. This chain links TRBV7-4 with TRBJ2-5; D might be TRBD1 or TRBD2, each matching 5 bases. Germline CDR1 reads SGHVT; CDR2 reads SQSDAQ. CDR3 size: 15 residues. Trimming took 6 bases from V and 5 from J, leaving 19 bases between them. This CDR3 reads CASSSGVIEGETQYF. CDR3 nucleotides: TGTGCCAGCAGTTCAGGTGTTATTGAGGGGGAGACCCAGTACTTC.

This clone has a handful of counts. V gene TRBV6-8 combines with J gene TRBJ2-7, with a weak D call TRBD1 (7 bases). The CDR3 runs to 16 residues. Germline CDR1 and CDR2: MNHGY and SAAAGT. V shed 4 bases and J shed 4 bases, with 20 bases lying between them. The CDR3 loop is CASSSLAEGARYEQYF. The CDR3 region has the DNA TGTGCCAGCAGTTCACTCGCGGAGGGGGCAAGGTACGAGCAGTACTTC.

This chain links TRBV18 with TRBJ1-1, with a tentative D call TRBD1 (5 bases). V was shortened by 6 bases and J by 0 bases, with 11 bases between the two germline ends. Germline V gene lookup returns CDR1 KGHSH and CDR2 LQKENI. There are 14 residues in the CDR3. This chain's CDR3 is CASSLGTVNTEAFF. Here the CDR3 DNA reads TGTGCCAGCTCTCTCGGGACGGTGAACACTGAAGCTTTCTTT.

The chain recombines TRBV15 with TRBJ2-3, with TRBD2 matching 8 bases. The CDR3 covers 15 residues. The V gene end was trimmed by 0 bases and the J gene end by 5 bases; junction bases not matched to a gene: 4. Germline V CDR1 and CDR2: LNHNV, YYDKDF (reference sequence). The CDR3 nucleotides are TGTGCCACCAGCAGAGATGGGACTAGGGGAGATACGCAGTATTTT. Its protein product is CATSRDGTRGDTQYF.

The rearrangement uses TRBV18 and TRBJ2-7; D not resolved. The germline V gene has CDR1 KGHSH and CDR2 LQKENI. With 1 base removed from V and 2 bases from J, the gap between germline ends came to 12 bases. There are 15 residues in the CDR3. CDR3 bases: TGTGCCAGCTCACCACTATTAGGCCAAACCTACGAGCAGTACTTC. Translating gives CASSPLLGQTYEQYF.

This clone was recorded many times. This chain joins TRBV9 and TRBJ2-2; 11 nucleotides agree with TRBD2. CDR3 length: 14 residues. The V segment lost 4 bases and the J segment 6 bases; nucleotides outside the gene matches: 2. Germline CDR1 and CDR2: SGDLS and YYNGEE. CDR3 DNA: TGTGCCAGCAGCTTGGGACTAGCGGCCGGGGAGCTGTTTTTT. It is translated as CASSLGLAAGELFF.

The chain has TRBV6-8 and TRBJ1-1; 9 positions match TRBD1. With 5 bases clipped from V and 8 bases from J, the junction kept 6 bases outside the gene matches. The CDR3 runs to 13 residues. Germline-derived CDR1 and CDR2 are MNHGY and SAAAGT. The CDR3 protein is CASSPATGGEAFF. Here the CDR3 DNA reads TGTGCCAGCAGTCCCGCCACAGGGGGCGAAGCTTTCTTT.

This clone was seen more than once but under ten times. The chain has TRBV15 and TRBJ1-1, with D unclear. Deletions cut 0 bases from V and 1 base from J, with 18 bases between. This CDR3 has 18 residues. In germline, CDR1 is LNHNV, CDR2 YYDKDF (reference sequence). The CDR3 DNA sequence: TGTGCCACCAGCAGAGATTATAGTTTCTACCGTTCGAACACTGAAGCTTTCTTT. It encodes CATSRDYSFYRSNTEAFF.

The V and J genes are TRBV12-5 and TRBJ1-5, with 7 bases matching TRBD1. The CDR3 extends over 14 amino acids. V dropped 4 bases and J dropped 4; count of bases not matched to a gene: 4. The V gene's germline CDR1 is LGHNT and CDR2 FRNRAP. The DNA for the CDR3 is TGTGCTAGTGGTTCAGGGACAGCGAATCAGCCCCAGCATTTT. Translated, it gives CASGSGTANQPQHF. The whole variable domain, remainder taken from reference TRBV12-5 and TRBJ1-5, is DARVTQTPRHKVTEMGQEVTMRCQPILGHNTVFWYRQTMMQGLELLAYFRNRAPLDDSGMPKDRFSAEMPDATLATLKIQPSEPRDSAVYFCASGSGTANQPQHFGDGTRLSIL.

There are many counts of this clone. V usage is TRBV11-3 and J usage is TRBJ1-2, with D perhaps TRBD1 (5 bases). This CDR3 spans 15 amino acids. Germline V gene data show CDR1 as SGHNT and CDR2 as YENEEA. Trimming took off 1 base at V and 0 bases at J, with 9 bases between the two ends. The CDR3 DNA reads as TGTGCCAGCAGCTTAGGAGGGGCAGCTAACTATGGCTACACCTTC. It codes for CASSLGGAANYGYTF.